The following is a T cell receptor (beta chain) sequence with its context. The target of this receptor is not known. Base qualities are missing; no much larger clone stands one base away. The CDR3 spans 16 residues, from the cysteine through the phenylalanine. Left in the record is the CDR3 DNA by itself, 48 bases read in frame from the first base. Trimming removed 4 bases from V and 0 bases from J, leaving 14 bases between the germline ends. The germline V gene (reference sequence) sets CDR1 to SGHNT and CDR2 to YYREEE. TCRbeta CDR3 regions were sequenced with the immunoSEQ Assay. After extraction, genomic DNA underwent amplification by bias-controlled multiplex PCR, followed by high-throughput sequencing. Per the original workflow: Collapsing and filtering of sequences were performed to quantify the absolute abundance of each unique TCRbeta CDR3 region. Usable DNA was measured by amplifying reference genes present in all nucleated cells, and TCRbeta template counts were normalized to that usable DNA to estimate T cell fraction. Repertoire TCRs were annotated as SARS-CoV-2-specific by exact matching of V gene, CDR3 amino acid sequence and J gene to a known reactive TCR set. The reference SARS-CoV-2 TCR set came from MIRA and was filtered for enrichment in COVID-19-positive ImmuneCODE repertoires, removing public or cross-reactive TCRs. Using the MIRA antigens, annotated TCRs were further analysed by specific ORF or by position within an ORF. Depth was the summed frequency of annotated unique rearrangements, while breadth was defined as annotated unique rearrangements over total unique productive rearrangements. Group comparisons of TCR breadth used two-sided Wilcoxon rank-sum tests. TCRdb took over this immuneACCESS table, retaining in-frame rearrangements with V and J assigned. Such tables are incomplete; in checked studies, under half of the missing clones stem from an unresolved V gene, and the remainder is unexplained. V and J calls and clone size are copied from that table; D and trimming were computed from the DNA. The sample profile shows about 390,000 clones; more than 85% of them were found once. The ten largest clones capture more than 3% of the sample.

This entry belongs to a study of Ad26.COV2.S vaccination and SARS-CoV-2 variants (dated by TCRdb to the early 2020s). At the level of the whole study: Vaccine-arm donors were drawn from COV1001, a multicentre, randomized, double-blind, placebo-controlled phase I-IIa trial of Ad26.COV2.S in healthy adults. Ad26.COV2.S was administered intramuscularly at a dose of 5x10^10 or 1x10^11 viral particles, either as one shot or as two shots given 56 days apart. TCRbeta repertoire sequencing served as the tool for gauging how specific and how broad the SARS-CoV-2-reactive T cell receptors were following Ad26.COV2.S vaccination. The TCR-sequenced set comprised about 30 samples: approximately 19 Ad26.COV2.S vaccine recipients, 5 placebo recipients and 8 SARS-CoV-2 convalescent individuals. Trial participants were randomized into five groups of five, in which low-dose or high-dose Ad26.COV2.S was given once or twice, or placebo was given on both occasions. Throughout the experiments and outcome assessment, investigators stayed blinded to trial group allocation. Paper-wide results and their limitations: Vaccine and placebo recipients had comparable non-spike TCR breadth, which fits with the vaccine containing only spike. Compared with placebo recipients, Ad26.COV2.S recipients showed higher spike-specific TCR breadth (P = 0.0014). The authors noted that total T cell responses may have been underestimated by the TCR breadth and depth analyses. Substantial breadth of spike-specific CD8+ and CD4+ T cell responses was reported after vaccination. Comparing responses between vaccine doses or regimens was not something the study was powered to do.

The sample's treatment or condition label, decoded: some 20 received Ad26.COV2.S at low or high dose, single or two shots; about 5 received placebo; per-sample allocation not given. For vaccine and placebo recipients, the sequenced repertoires came from samples collected on day 63 after the first injection. In Cohort 1b, about 27 adults aged 18-55 years were enrolled at a single site in Boston, USA, between 29 July and 7 August 2020. As a vaccine, Ad26.COV2.S was a replication-incompetent adenovirus type 26 vector that expressed a prefusion-stabilized SARS-CoV-2 spike protein derived from the original Wuhan strain.

The input for sequencing was peripheral blood, taken in a trial of Ad26.COV2.S vaccine versus placebo. The sequence came from a person aged 18-60 years who received the Ad26.COV2.S COVID-19 vaccine or a placebo. The chain is assembled from TRBV5-4 and TRBJ1-3, with no confident D gene call. The DNA is as follows: TGTGCCAGCAGCCACGCCGGGATTAACTCTGGAAACACCATATATTTT. Translated, this is CASSHAGINSGNTIYF.